This T cell receptor (beta chain) was sequenced in a study of graft-versus-host responses after intestinal transplantation. TCRdb's copy holds only in-frame clones and misses some; the assay was immunoSEQ multiplex PCR. The profile shows some 140,000 clones, over 90% of them singletons. The CDR3 spans 16 residues. V shed 2 bases and J shed 0 bases, with 11 bases lying between them. CDR1 and CDR2 (germline): KGHSY, FQNENV. In the case of this clone: What it binds is unknown.

The receptor's source is a human donor who received an intestinal transplant. Sequenced here: unstimulated CD4+ T cells sorted from spleen or lymph node cells, sampled before intestinal transplant. This rearrangement joins TRBV16 to TRBJ1-3, with a weak D call TRBD1 (6 bases). The CDR3 nucleotides are TGTGCCAGCAGCCAAGTCAGGGGAACCTCTGGAAACACCATATATTTT. It yields the protein CASSQVRGTSGNTIYF.